Shown below are 27 T cell receptor beta chains from a single sample sequenced in a study of regulatory T cells in long-lasting Graves disease. Both iRepertoire HTBI primers and Arm-PCR of CDR3 regions were used to build the TCR beta libraries. From the multiplex PCR reads, TCRdb called clonotypes with MiXCR, one entry per CDR3 protein. The sample holds a few hundred thousand distinct CDR3 sequences, around 22% seen once. Indicated time point: persistent/refractory GD, antithyroid drugs over 5 years with positive TRAb. RNA isolated from PBMCs was used to make the TCR library. The source was peripheral blood mononuclear cells (PBMCs), collected when the disease was refractory, from a patient treated with antithyroid drugs. The source of these receptors is a female donor with Graves disease.

A few counts support this clonotype. The CDR3 loop is CASSHEGGGNQPQHF. The CDR3, as DNA: TGCGCCAGCAGCCACGAGGGGGGGGGCAATCAGCCCCAGCATTTT. The chain links TRBV4-1 to TRBJ1-5; tentative D call: TRBD1 (6 bases). The germline CDR1 and CDR2 sequences are MGHRA and YSYEKL. This CDR3 region has 15 residues. V lost 3 bases, J lost 2 bases, and 11 bases lay in between.

The CDR3 region is CASSLLSASGSTDTQYF. The CDR3 DNA follows: TGTGCCAGCAGTTTATTGAGCGCTAGCGGAAGCACAGATACGCAGTATTTT. The rearrangement joins TRBV28 to TRBJ2-3; TRBD2 matches at 7 bases. The CDR3 contains 17 residues. The trim removed 1 base at V and 0 bases at J, leaving 7 bases unmatched. Germline V gene data show CDR1 as MDHEN and CDR2 as SYDVKM. Filled out from reference TRBV28 and TRBJ2-3, the complete variable domain reads DVKVTQSSRYLVKRTGEKVFLECVQDMDHENMFWYRQDPGLGLRLIYFSYDVKMKEKGDIPEGYSVSREKKERFSLILESASTNQTSMYLCASSLLSASGSTDTQYFGPGTRLTVL.

The rearrangement joins TRBV19 to TRBJ2-7; 7 bases match TRBD2. This CDR3 spans 14 amino acids. CDR1 is LNHDA and CDR2 is SQIVND in the germline V gene (reference sequence). V lost 7 bases and J lost 2; bases outside the gene matches: 8. The CDR3 protein is CASKSSGIPYEQYF. DNA of the CDR3: TGTGCCAGTAAGTCCAGCGGGATCCCCTACGAGCAGTACTTC.

This clonotype showed up many times. V usage is TRBV12-3 or TRBV12-4 and J usage is TRBJ1-1; possibly TRBD1 for D (6 bases). The CDR3 contains 12 residues. The V gene lost 6 bases and the J gene lost 5 bases, with 10 bases spanning the gap. For the CDR3, the DNA is TGTGCCAGCAGAGCAGGGGTGACTGAAGCTTTCTTT. Translated: CASRAGVTEAFF.

This clonotype has a count of ten or more. V gene TRBV2 combines with J gene TRBJ2-2; the D call may be TRBD1 or TRBD2 (5 bases each). Trimming removed 8 bases at V and 4 bases at J, with 11 bases between. The CDR3 runs 13 residues. Germline V gene sequence: CDR1 SNHLY, CDR2 FYNNEI. This chain's CDR3 is CASATGLTGELFF. In nucleotides, the CDR3 is TGTGCCAGCGCTACAGGACTCACCGGGGAGCTGTTTTTT.

CDR3 nucleotide sequence: TGTGCCAGCTCACCGCGGACGGATCTGAACTATGGCTACACCTTC. Translated, it gives CASSPRTDLNYGYTF. This rearrangement joins TRBV18 to TRBJ1-2; unclear D gene. Germline loops: CDR1 KGHSH, CDR2 LQKENI. The CDR3 extends over 15 amino acids. With 3 bases removed from V and 2 bases from J, the gap between germline ends came to 13 bases.

This clonotype was detected only a few times. The genes are TRBV7-9 and TRBJ2-7, with 7 bases identical to TRBD1. The germline gives CDR1 SEHNR, CDR2 FQNEAQ (reference sequence). With V trimmed by 6 bases and J by 0 bases, 5 bases remained unmatched. The CDR3 totals 14 residues. CDR3 in DNA: TGTGCCAGCAGTGGACAGGTCACCTCCTACGAGCAGTACTTC. As protein: CASSGQVTSYEQYF.

This clonotype came up many times. The chain employs TRBV28 and TRBJ1-4; the match to TRBD1 covers 8 bases. The CDR3 runs 16 residues. The trim removed 3 bases at V and 2 bases at J, leaving 5 bases unmatched. Per the germline V gene, CDR1 is MDHEN and CDR2 is SYDVKM. Written as DNA, the CDR3 is TGTGCCAGCAGTTTTACAGGGGGAAGGACTAATGAAAAACTGTTTTTT. As protein: CASSFTGGRTNEKLFF. The variable domain in full, with the rest retrieved from reference TRBV28 and TRBJ1-4, is DVKVTQSSRYLVKRTGEKVFLECVQDMDHENMFWYRQDPGLGLRLIYFSYDVKMKEKGDIPEGYSVSREKKERFSLILESASTNQTSMYLCASSFTGGRTNEKLFFGSGTQLSVL.

There are many counts of this clonotype. This chain joins TRBV11-2 and TRBJ1-2, with 10 bases aligning to TRBD1. The ends lost 4 bases at V and 5 bases at J; junction bases unmatched: 10. CDR1 is SGHAT and CDR2 is FQNNGV in the germline V gene. This CDR3 has 16 amino acids. The CDR3 sequence: CASSSTNGDRGYGYTF. The DNA for the CDR3 is TGTGCCAGCAGCTCAACAAACGGGGACAGGGGTTATGGCTACACCTTC.

The chain links TRBV9 to TRBJ1-2; 8 nucleotides match TRBD1. From germline, CDR1 is SGDLS and CDR2 YYNGEE. The CDR3 spans 15 residues. Trimming removed 2 bases from V and 8 bases from J; junction bases left unmatched: 11. Here the CDR3 DNA reads TGTGCCAGCAGCGTCCACAGGGGGAAAATAGAGGGCTACACCTTC. Its protein is CASSVHRGKIEGYTF.

This clonotype was detected only a few times. The gene calls are TRBV10-3 and TRBJ2-7, with 8 bases lining up with TRBD2. In germline, CDR1 is ENHRY, CDR2 SYGVKD. There are 15 residues in the CDR3. V shed 2 bases, J shed 5 bases, and the junction held 8 bases outside the gene matches. This CDR3 is CAISETAGAKNEQYF. The CDR3 DNA follows: TGTGCCATCAGTGAGACAGCGGGGGCAAAGAACGAGCAGTACTTC.

There are a few counts of this clonotype. The genes are TRBV5-1 and TRBJ2-5, with 7 bases aligning to TRBD1. Trimming took 4 bases from V and 5 from J; bases not matched to a gene: 8. This CDR3 contains 14 residues. Germline loops: CDR1 SGHRS, CDR2 YFSETQ. CDR3 loop: CASSTGQVRETQYF. DNA of the CDR3: TGCGCCAGCAGCACCGGACAGGTACGGGAGACCCAGTACTTC.

This clonotype was seen a handful of times. The chain links TRBV6-1 to TRBJ1-3; the match to TRBD1 covers 7 bases. Germline trimming cut 5 bases from V and 0 bases from J; bases unmatched to any gene: 4. Germline V gene lookup returns CDR1 MNHNS and CDR2 SASEGT. The CDR3 loop spans 15 amino acids. The CDR3 sequence is CASSRGTASGNTIYF. The CDR3 DNA sequence: TGTGCCAGCAGTCGGGGGACAGCCTCTGGAAACACCATATATTTT.

In this sample, this clonotype turned up a few times. The chain couples TRBV28 to TRBJ2-7; 7 nucleotides agree with TRBD2. The CDR3 is 14 amino acids. Germline assignment: CDR1 MDHEN and CDR2 SYDVKM. J lost 6 bases, V lost 7 bases, and 12 bases had no gene match. The CDR3 reads CASTTAGPYSEQYF. The CDR3 DNA is TGTGCCAGCACCACAGCGGGACCTTATAGCGAGCAGTACTTC.

The table lists this clonotype with many counts. The V call is TRBV19, the J call TRBJ1-1; D unclear. Germline V lookup: CDR1 LNHDA, CDR2 SQIVND (reference sequence). This CDR3 has 14 residues. V lost 3 bases and J 0 bases, leaving 8 bases between the germline ends. The CDR3 is CASSIRNLNTEAFF. The CDR3 region has the DNA TGTGCCAGTAGTATCCGGAATTTGAACACTGAAGCTTTCTTT.

This chain joins TRBV19 and TRBJ2-7; D unclear. Germline assignment: CDR1 LNHDA and CDR2 SQIVND (reference sequence). Between the trimmed V and J ends, which lost 7 bases and 2 bases, there was a span of 18 bases. This CDR3 is 15 amino acids long. The CDR3: CASIGGRGPAYEQYF. The DNA of the CDR3 is TGTGCCAGTATAGGCGGACGCGGACCAGCCTACGAGCAGTACTTC.

J is TRBJ1-1 and V is TRBV20-1; D remains unclear. Trimming shortened V by 2 bases and J by 11 bases, and 12 bases separated the two germline ends. Germline V gene lookup returns CDR1 DFQATT and CDR2 SNEGSKA (reference sequence). This CDR3 is built from 11 residues. The chain's CDR3 is CSARPRSEAFF. In nucleotides, the CDR3 is TGCAGTGCTAGACCCAGGTCGGAGGCTTTCTTT.

Many counts were recorded for this clonotype. The CDR3 DNA sequence: TGTGCCAGCAGACGGGGGCCTGGGGCCAACGTCCTGACTTTC. Amino acid sequence: CASRRGPGANVLTF. The chain links TRBV6-1 to TRBJ2-6; D may match TRBD1 or TRBD2 (6 bases each). Trimming took off 6 bases at V and 2 bases at J, with 8 bases between the two ends. The CDR3 loop spans 14 amino acids. Germline assignment: CDR1 MNHNS and CDR2 SASEGT.

This clonotype has at least ten counts. The chain is built from TRBV11-2 and TRBJ1-1; D possibly corresponds to TRBD1 (5 bases). V gave up 5 bases and J gave up 1 base, with 14 bases separating them. The CDR3 runs to 15 residues. Germline lookup yields CDR1 SGHAT and CDR2 FQNNGV. The DNA for the CDR3 is TGTGCCAGCAGCCTTGACAGTTTGGGGAACACTGAAGCTTTCTTT. Translation gives CASSLDSLGNTEAFF.

This clonotype has at least ten counts. Written as DNA, the CDR3 is TGTGCCAGCGAGGACCCCAATCAGCCCCAGCATTTT. Translated: CASEDPNQPQHF. The genes are TRBV6-2 or TRBV6-3 and TRBJ1-5; D is ambiguous. From germline, CDR1 is MNHEY and CDR2 SVGEGT. The germline V and J ends were trimmed by 8 bases and 3 bases, with 8 bases remaining between them. This CDR3 contains 12 residues.

On this clonotype itself: A far larger clone is a single base away, which makes a read error likely. The chain joins TRBV28 to TRBJ1-1; 8 bases align to TRBD1. CDR3 length: 14 amino acids. V lost 4 bases and J lost 1; bases outside the gene matches: 2. Germline V gives CDR1 MDHEN, CDR2 SYDVKM. The CDR3 coding sequence is TGTGCCAGCAGTTGCGACAGGGGGAACACTGAAGCTTTCTTT. This sequence encodes CASSCDRGNTEAFF.

This clonotype has more than one count but fewer than ten. The rearrangement uses TRBV5-1 and TRBJ2-7; D is uncertain. Trimming removed 5 bases from V and 6 bases from J, with 12 bases in between. Germline V CDR1 and CDR2: SGHRS, YFSETQ. CDR3 length: 12 amino acids. CDR3 protein: CASRWNLGEQYF. DNA for the CDR3: TGCGCCAGCAGATGGAACCTCGGCGAGCAGTACTTC.

This clonotype was picked up a small number of times. A much larger clone lies a single base off, so this may be a read error. Because the CDR3 is missing its conserved closing phenylalanine or tryptophan, this is likely a read error. This chain joins TRBV28 and TRBJ2-5, with a tentative D call TRBD1 (6 bases). The CDR3 spans 13 residues. Trimming shortened V by 5 bases and J by 4 bases, and 11 bases separated the two germline ends. Per the germline V gene, CDR1 is MDHEN and CDR2 is SYDVKM. The CDR3 region is CASSTGFRETQYL. The CDR3 nucleotides read TGTGCCAGCAGTACAGGGTTCCGAGAGACCCAGTACCTC.

This chain links TRBV10-3 with TRBJ2-7; 8 nucleotides agree with TRBD1. After removal of 5 bases from V and 6 bases from J, the junction contained 3 bases not matched to a gene. Germline assignment: CDR1 ENHRY and CDR2 SYGVKD. This CDR3 region has 12 residues. This chain's CDR3 is CAISQGATEQYF. In DNA, the CDR3 is TGTGCCATCAGTCAGGGGGCAACCGAGCAGTACTTC.

J is TRBJ1-2 and V is TRBV29-1; tentative D call: TRBD1 (6 bases). The CDR3 runs 18 residues. Germline V gene data show CDR1 as SQVTM and CDR2 as ANQGSEA. V lost 6 bases and J lost 1, with 27 bases in between. This CDR3 reads CSVGDPGGPRAHNYGYTF. As DNA, the CDR3 is TGCAGCGTCGGAGACCCTGGGGGGCCCCGGGCCCATAACTATGGCTACACCTTC.

Worth noting for this clonotype: A much larger clone differs by one base, so this may be a read error. The chain is built from TRBV2 and TRBJ2-7; D remains ambiguous. The CDR3 contains 11 residues. CDR1 is SNHLY, CDR2 FYNNEI, per germline. This chain's CDR3 is CASSAYTEQCF. For the CDR3, the DNA is TGTGCCAGCAGTGCATATACCGAGCAGTGCTTC.

The chain is built from TRBV6-1 and TRBJ2-2; a weak D match, TRBD1 (7 bases). V gave up 7 bases and J gave up 0 bases, with 12 bases separating them. CDR1 and CDR2 from the germline V gene are MNHNS and SASEGT. The CDR3 sequence is 15 residues long. CDR3 in DNA: TGTGCCAGCAAAGACAGGGAGGCGAACACCGGGGAGCTGTTTTTT. Translating gives CASKDREANTGELFF.